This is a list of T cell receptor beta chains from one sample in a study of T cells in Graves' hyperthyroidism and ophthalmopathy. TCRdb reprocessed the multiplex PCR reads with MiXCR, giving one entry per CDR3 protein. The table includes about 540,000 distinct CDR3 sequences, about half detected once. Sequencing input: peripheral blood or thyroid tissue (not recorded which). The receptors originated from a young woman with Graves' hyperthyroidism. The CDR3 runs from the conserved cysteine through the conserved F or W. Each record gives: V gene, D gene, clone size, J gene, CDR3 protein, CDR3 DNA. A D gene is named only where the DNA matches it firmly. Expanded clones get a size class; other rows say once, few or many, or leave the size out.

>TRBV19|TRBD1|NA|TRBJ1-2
CASSITGTGIQRYGYTF
TGTGCCAGTAGTATTACCGGGACAGGGATCCAACGCTATGGCTACACCTTC
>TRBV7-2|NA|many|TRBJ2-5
CASSLVTNQETQYF
TGTGCCAGCAGCTTAGTGACCAACCAAGAGACCCAGTACTTC
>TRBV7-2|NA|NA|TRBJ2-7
CASSPYDEQYF
TGTGCCAGCAGCCCATACGACGAGCAGTACTTC
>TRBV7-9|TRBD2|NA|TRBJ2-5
CASSPTGLAGGETQYF
TGTGCCAGCAGCCCCACCGGACTAGCGGGAGGAGAGACCCAGTACTTC
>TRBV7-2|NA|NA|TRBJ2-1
CASSLFADPANEQFF
TGTGCCAGCAGCTTATTTGCCGACCCGGCCAATGAGCAGTTCTTC
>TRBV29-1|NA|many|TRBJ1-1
CSVVGQTNTEAFF
TGCAGCGTCGTTGGGCAGACAAACACTGAAGCTTTCTTT
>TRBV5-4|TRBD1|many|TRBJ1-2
CASSLGQGGNYGYTF
TGTGCCAGCAGCTTGGGACAGGGGGGTAACTATGGCTACACCTTC
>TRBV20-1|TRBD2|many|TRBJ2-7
CSARAVSGSLNEQYF
TGCAGTGCTAGAGCCGTTAGCGGGAGTCTAAACGAGCAGTACTTC
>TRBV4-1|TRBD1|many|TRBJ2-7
CASSQVDRGGEQYF
TGCGCCAGCAGCCAGGTCGACAGGGGTGGCGAGCAGTACTTC
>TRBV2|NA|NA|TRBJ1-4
CASSGGLRNEKLFF
TGTGCCAGCAGTGGGGGACTACGCAATGAAAAACTGTTTTTT